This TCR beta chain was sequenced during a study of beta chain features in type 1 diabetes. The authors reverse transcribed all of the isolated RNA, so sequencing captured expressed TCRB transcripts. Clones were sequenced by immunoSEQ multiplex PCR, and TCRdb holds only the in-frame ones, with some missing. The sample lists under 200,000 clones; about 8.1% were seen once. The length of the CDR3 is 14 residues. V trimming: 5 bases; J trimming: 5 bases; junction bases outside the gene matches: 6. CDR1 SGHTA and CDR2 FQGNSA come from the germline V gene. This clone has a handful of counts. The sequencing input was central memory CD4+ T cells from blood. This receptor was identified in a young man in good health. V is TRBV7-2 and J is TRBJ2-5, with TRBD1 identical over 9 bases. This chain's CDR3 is CASSPQGAGETQYF. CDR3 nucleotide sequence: TGTGCCAGCAGCCCACAGGGGGCAGGGGAGACCCAGTACTTC.